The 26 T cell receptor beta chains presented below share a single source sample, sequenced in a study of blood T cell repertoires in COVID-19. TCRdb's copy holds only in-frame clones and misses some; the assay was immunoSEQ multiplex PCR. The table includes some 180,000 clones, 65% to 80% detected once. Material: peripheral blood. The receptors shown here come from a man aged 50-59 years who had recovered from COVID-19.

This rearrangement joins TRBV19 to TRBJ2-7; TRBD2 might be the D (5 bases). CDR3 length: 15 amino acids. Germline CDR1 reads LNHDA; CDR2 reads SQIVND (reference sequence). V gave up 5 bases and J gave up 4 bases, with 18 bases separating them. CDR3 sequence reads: CASSPLMGSTYEQYF. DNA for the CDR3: TGTGCCAGTAGTCCCCTTATGGGGAGTACGTACGAGCAGTACTTC.

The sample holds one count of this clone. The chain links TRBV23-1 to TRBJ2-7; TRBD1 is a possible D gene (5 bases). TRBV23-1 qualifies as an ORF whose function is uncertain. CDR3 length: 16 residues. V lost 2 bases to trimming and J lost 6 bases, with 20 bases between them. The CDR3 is CASSQPDMVGIVEQYF. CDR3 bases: TGCGCCAGCAGTCAACCGGACATGGTGGGAATAGTCGAGCAGTACTTC.

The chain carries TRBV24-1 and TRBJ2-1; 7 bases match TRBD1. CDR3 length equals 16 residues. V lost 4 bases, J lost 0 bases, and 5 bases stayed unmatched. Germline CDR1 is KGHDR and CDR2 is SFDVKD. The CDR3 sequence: CATSDADRDSYNEQFF. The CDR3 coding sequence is TGTGCCACCAGTGACGCCGACAGGGACTCCTACAATGAGCAGTTCTTC.

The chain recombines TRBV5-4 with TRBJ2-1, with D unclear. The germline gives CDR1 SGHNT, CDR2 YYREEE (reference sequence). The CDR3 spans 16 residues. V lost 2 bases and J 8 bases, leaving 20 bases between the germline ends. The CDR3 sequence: CASSFKMAGPSHEQFF. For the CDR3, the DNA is TGTGCCAGCAGCTTTAAGATGGCAGGCCCGTCGCATGAGCAGTTCTTC.

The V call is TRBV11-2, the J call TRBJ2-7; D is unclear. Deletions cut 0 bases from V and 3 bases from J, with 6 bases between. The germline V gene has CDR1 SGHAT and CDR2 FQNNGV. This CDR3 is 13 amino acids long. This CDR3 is CASSLDLVYEQYF. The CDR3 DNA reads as TGTGCCAGCAGCTTAGATCTTGTCTACGAGCAGTACTTC.

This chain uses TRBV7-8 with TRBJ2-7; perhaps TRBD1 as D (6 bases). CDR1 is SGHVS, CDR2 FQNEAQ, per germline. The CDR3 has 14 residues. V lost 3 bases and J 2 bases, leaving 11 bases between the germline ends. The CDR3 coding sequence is TGTGCCAGCAGCTTTGAGAGACAGGCCTACGAGCAGTACTTC. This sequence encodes CASSFERQAYEQYF.

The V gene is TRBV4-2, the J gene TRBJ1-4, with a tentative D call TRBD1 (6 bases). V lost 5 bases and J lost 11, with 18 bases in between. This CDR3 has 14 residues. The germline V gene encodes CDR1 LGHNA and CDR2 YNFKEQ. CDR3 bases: TGTGCCAGCAGCAACCTACAGGGTTCGTTCAAACTGTTTTTT. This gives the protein CASSNLQGSFKLFF.

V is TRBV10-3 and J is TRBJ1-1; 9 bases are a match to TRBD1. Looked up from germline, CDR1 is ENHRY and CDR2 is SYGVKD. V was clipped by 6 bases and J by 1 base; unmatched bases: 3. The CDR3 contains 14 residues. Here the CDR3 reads CAISWDRENTEAFF. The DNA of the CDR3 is TGTGCCATCAGCTGGGACAGGGAGAACACTGAAGCTTTCTTT.

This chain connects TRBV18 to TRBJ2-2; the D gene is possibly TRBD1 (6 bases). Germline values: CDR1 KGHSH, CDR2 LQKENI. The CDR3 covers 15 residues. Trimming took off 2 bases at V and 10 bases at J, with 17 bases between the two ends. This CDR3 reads CASSPMGTFNPELFF. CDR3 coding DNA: TGTGCCAGCTCACCAATGGGGACATTTAACCCGGAGCTGTTTTTT.

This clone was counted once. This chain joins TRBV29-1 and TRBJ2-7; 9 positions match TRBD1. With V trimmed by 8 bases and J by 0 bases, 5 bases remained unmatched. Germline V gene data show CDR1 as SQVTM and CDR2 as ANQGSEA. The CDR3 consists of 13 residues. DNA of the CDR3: TGCAGCTATACGACAGGGGGCTCCTACGAGCAGTACTTC. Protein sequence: CSYTTGGSYEQYF.

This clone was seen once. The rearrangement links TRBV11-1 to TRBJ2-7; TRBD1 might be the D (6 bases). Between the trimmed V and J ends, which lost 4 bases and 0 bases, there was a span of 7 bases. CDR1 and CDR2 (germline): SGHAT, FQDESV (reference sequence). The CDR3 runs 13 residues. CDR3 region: CASSSGDSYEQYF. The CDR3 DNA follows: TGTGCCAGCAGCTCAGGGGACTCCTACGAGCAGTACTTC.

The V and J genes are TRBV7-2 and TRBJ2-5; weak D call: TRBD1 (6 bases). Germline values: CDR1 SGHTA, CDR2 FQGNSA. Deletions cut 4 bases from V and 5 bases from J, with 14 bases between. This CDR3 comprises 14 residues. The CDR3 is CASSSRRGLETQYF. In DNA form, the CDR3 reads TGTGCCAGCAGCTCCCGCAGGGGTTTGGAGACCCAGTACTTC.

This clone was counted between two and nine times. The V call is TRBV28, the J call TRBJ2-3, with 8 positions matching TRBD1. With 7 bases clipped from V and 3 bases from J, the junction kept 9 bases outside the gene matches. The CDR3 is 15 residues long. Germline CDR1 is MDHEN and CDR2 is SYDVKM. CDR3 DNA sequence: TGTGCCAGCACCCCCGGACAGGGTGGGACAGATACGCAGTATTTT. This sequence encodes CASTPGQGGTDTQYF.

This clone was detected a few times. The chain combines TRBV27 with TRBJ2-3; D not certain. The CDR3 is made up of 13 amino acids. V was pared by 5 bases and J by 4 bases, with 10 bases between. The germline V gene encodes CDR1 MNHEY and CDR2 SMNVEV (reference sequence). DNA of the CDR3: TGTGCCAGCAGTGGAGTTATTGCAGATACGCAGTATTTT. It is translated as CASSGVIADTQYF.

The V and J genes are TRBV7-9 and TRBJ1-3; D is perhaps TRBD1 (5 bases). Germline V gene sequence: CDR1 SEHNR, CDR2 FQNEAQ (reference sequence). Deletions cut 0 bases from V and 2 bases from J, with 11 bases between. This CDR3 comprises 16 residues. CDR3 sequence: CASSLAFGGTGNTIYF. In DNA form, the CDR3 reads TGTGCCAGCAGCTTAGCCTTCGGGGGGACTGGAAACACCATATATTTT.

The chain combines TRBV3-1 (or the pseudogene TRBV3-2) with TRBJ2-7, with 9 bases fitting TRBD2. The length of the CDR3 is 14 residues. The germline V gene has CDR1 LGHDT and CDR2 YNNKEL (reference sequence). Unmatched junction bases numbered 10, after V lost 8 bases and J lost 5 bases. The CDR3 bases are TGTGCCAGCGGACAAAGCGGGAGGTTCGACGAGCAGTACTTC. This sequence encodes CASGQSGRFDEQYF.

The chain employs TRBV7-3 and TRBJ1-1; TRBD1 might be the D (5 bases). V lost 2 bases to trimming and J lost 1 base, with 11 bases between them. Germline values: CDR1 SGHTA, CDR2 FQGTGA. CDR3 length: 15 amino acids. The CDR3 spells CASSLGGFENTEAFF. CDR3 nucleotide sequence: TGTGCCAGCAGCTTAGGGGGGTTTGAGAACACTGAAGCTTTCTTT.

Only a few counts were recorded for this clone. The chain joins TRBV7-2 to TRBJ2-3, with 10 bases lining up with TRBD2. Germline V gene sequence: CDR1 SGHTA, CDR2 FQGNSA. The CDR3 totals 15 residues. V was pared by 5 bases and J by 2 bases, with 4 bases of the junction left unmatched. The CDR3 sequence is CASSPSGSDTDTQYF. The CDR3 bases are TGTGCCAGCAGCCCTAGCGGGAGTGACACAGATACGCAGTATTTT.

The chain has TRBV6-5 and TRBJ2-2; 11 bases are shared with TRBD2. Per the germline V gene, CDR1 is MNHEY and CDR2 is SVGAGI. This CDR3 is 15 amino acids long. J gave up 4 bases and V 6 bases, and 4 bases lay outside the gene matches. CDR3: CASRITSGSTGELFF. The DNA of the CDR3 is TGTGCCAGCAGGATTACTAGCGGGAGCACCGGGGAGCTGTTTTTT.

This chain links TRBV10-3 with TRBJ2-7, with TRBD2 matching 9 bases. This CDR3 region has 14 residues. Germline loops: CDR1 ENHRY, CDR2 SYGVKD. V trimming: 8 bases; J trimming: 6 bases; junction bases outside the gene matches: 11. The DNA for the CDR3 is TGTGCCATCCGAGGAATAGCGGGAGAATCCGAGCAGTACTTC. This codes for CAIRGIAGESEQYF.

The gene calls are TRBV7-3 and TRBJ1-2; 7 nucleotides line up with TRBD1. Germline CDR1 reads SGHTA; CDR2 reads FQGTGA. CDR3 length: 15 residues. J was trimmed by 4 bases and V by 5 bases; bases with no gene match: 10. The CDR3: CASSRTGTDFYGYTF. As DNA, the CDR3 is TGTGCCAGCAGCCGGACCGGGACAGACTTCTATGGCTACACCTTC.

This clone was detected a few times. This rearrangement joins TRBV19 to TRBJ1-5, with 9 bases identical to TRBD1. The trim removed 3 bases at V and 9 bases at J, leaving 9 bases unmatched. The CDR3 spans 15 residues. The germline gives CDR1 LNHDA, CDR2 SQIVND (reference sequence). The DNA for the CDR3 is TGTGCCAGTAGTATCTCCCTGGACAGGGGTCCGCCCCAGCATTTT. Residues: CASSISLDRGPPQHF.

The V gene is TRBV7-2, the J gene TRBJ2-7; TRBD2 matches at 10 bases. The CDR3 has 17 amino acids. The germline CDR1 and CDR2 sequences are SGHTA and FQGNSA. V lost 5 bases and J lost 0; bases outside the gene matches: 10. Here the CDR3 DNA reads TGTGCCAGCAGCAAGACCACTAGCGGGACCCTCTCCTACGAGCAGTACTTC. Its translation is CASSKTTSGTLSYEQYF.

Here the CDR3 reads CASSSGTALNTGELFF. The CDR3 DNA reads as TGTGCCAGCAGCTCCGGGACAGCCTTAAACACCGGGGAGCTGTTTTTT. The chain combines TRBV7-3 with TRBJ2-2, with 7 bases lining up with TRBD1. Germline values: CDR1 SGHTA, CDR2 FQGTGA. Trimming removed 4 bases from V and 2 bases from J; junction bases left unmatched: 7. There are 16 residues in the CDR3.

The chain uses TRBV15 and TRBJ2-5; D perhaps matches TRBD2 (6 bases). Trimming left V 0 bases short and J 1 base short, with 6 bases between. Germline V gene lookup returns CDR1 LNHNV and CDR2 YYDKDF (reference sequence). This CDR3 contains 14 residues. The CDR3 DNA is TGTGCCACCAGCAGAGATAGCGGCCAAGAGACCCAGTACTTC. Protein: CATSRDSGQETQYF.

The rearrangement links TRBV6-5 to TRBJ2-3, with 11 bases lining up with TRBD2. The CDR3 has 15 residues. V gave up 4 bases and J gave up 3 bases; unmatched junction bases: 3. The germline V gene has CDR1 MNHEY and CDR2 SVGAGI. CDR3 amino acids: CASSFLAGGTDTQYF. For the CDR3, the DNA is TGTGCCAGCAGTTTCCTAGCGGGAGGTACAGATACGCAGTATTTT.